Shown below are 30 T cell receptor beta chains from a single sample sequenced in a study of blood T cell repertoires in COVID-19. The method was immunoSEQ multiplex PCR; TCRdb's version includes in-frame clones alone and lacks a portion of them. The sample yields more than 75,000 clones, roughly 82% seen once. The sequenced sample consisted of peripheral blood. The receptors originated from a human donor in a cohort sampled during active COVID-19.

This chain joins TRBV7-8 and TRBJ1-5; the D gene is possibly TRBD1 (6 bases). CDR3 length equals 14 residues. With 4 bases removed from V and 5 bases from J, the gap between germline ends came to 12 bases. Germline CDR1 reads SGHVS; CDR2 reads FQNEAQ. The CDR3 loop is CASSSRGAHQPQHF. Here the CDR3 DNA reads TGTGCCAGCAGCTCCAGGGGAGCGCATCAGCCCCAGCATTTT.

The V gene is TRBV5-4, the J gene TRBJ1-2, with D possibly TRBD1 on 5 matching bases. The CDR3 runs 13 residues. With 1 base removed from V and 8 bases from J, the gap between germline ends came to 12 bases. Germline CDR1 reads SGHNT; CDR2 reads YYREEE (reference sequence). Written as DNA, the CDR3 is TGTGCCAGCAGCTTGACAGGCACTGCGGGCTACACCTTC. Amino acid sequence: CASSLTGTAGYTF.

The rearrangement links TRBV20-1 to TRBJ1-1; weak D call: TRBD1 (6 bases). CDR3 size: 11 residues. Germline-derived CDR1 and CDR2 are DFQATT and SNEGSKA (reference sequence). Trimming stripped 5 bases from V and 8 bases from J, with 12 bases between. CDR3 protein: CSAVQGPEAFF. CDR3 nucleotide sequence: TGCAGTGCTGTACAGGGACCCGAAGCTTTCTTT.

V gene TRBV6-4 combines with J gene TRBJ1-1; a possible D gene is TRBD1 (6 bases). CDR1 is MRHNA and CDR2 is SNTAGT in the germline V gene. The CDR3 has 15 residues. The V and J ends lost 2 bases and 4 bases respectively, with 14 bases between them. The CDR3 coding sequence is TGTGCCAGCAGTGACGGGGCAGGGGTAGGCACTGAAGCTTTCTTT. It encodes CASSDGAGVGTEAFF.

The gene calls are TRBV13 and TRBJ2-2; tentative D call: TRBD2 (6 bases). Per the germline V gene, CDR1 is PRHDT and CDR2 is FYEKMQ (reference sequence). The CDR3 consists of 17 residues. Trimming removed 3 bases at V and 2 bases at J, with 16 bases between. CDR3 bases: TGTGCCAGCAGCTTCGAACTCGCGGGGCCCAACACCGGGGAGCTGTTTTTT. This sequence encodes CASSFELAGPNTGELFF.

The V and J genes are TRBV4-1 and TRBJ2-3; 13 bases are a match to TRBD2. Germline V lookup: CDR1 MGHRA, CDR2 YSYEKL. Losses at the gene ends were 4 bases for V and 2 bases for J; bases not matched to a gene: 6. This CDR3 comprises 17 residues. The CDR3 nucleotides are TGCGCCAGCAGCCGAGGGACTAGCGGGACTATCACAGATACGCAGTATTTT. Residues: CASSRGTSGTITDTQYF.

The chain is built from TRBV18 and TRBJ1-5; D perhaps matches TRBD1 (5 bases). CDR3 length: 15 residues. Trimming removed 6 bases from V and 0 bases from J, with 12 bases in between. From germline, CDR1 is KGHSH and CDR2 LQKENI. CDR3 DNA: TGTGCCAGCTCTCAAGGGGATTTTAGCAATCAGCCCCAGCATTTT. This codes for CASSQGDFSNQPQHF. Supplemented by reference TRBV18 and TRBJ1-5, the full variable domain reads NAGVMQNPRHLVRRRGQEARLRCSPMKGHSHVYWYRQLPEEGLKFMVYLQKENIIDESGMPKERFSAEFPKEGPSILRIQQVVRGDSAAYFCASSQGDFSNQPQHFGDGTRLSIL.

The chain employs TRBV18 and TRBJ1-1; D is perhaps TRBD1 (6 bases). This CDR3 has 16 amino acids. Germline loops: CDR1 KGHSH, CDR2 LQKENI. Trimming removed 3 bases from V and 3 bases from J, with 17 bases in between. The CDR3 loop is CASSPQRDTPHTEAFF. The CDR3 region has the DNA TGTGCCAGCTCACCCCAACGGGACACTCCCCACACTGAAGCTTTCTTT.

This rearrangement joins TRBV6-5 to TRBJ1-5, with 7 bases identical to TRBD1. The CDR3 contains 15 residues. V trimming: 5 bases; J trimming: 3 bases; junction bases outside the gene matches: 7. The germline V gene encodes CDR1 MNHEY and CDR2 SVGAGI. The CDR3 here is CASSNTGQVNQPQHF. CDR3 sequence (DNA): TGTGCCAGCAGTAACACTGGACAGGTCAATCAGCCCCAGCATTTT.

This clone was recorded once. The chain has TRBV29-1 and TRBJ1-2, with TRBD1 identical over 8 bases. V lost 7 bases, J lost 6 bases, and 10 bases stayed unmatched. Germline V gives CDR1 SQVTM, CDR2 ANQGSEA. This CDR3 is built from 13 residues. This chain's CDR3 is CSGRAGGSDGYTF. Written as DNA, the CDR3 is TGCAGCGGACGGGCAGGGGGCTCGGATGGCTACACCTTC.

V usage is TRBV7-8 and J usage is TRBJ1-1, with D hard to call. From germline, CDR1 is SGHVS and CDR2 FQNEAQ. The CDR3 totals 16 residues. V gave up 5 bases and J gave up 0 bases, with 16 bases separating them. This CDR3 is CASSINSGVMNTEAFF. The CDR3 bases are TGTGCCAGCAGCATTAACAGTGGCGTGATGAACACTGAAGCTTTCTTT.

On this clone itself: The same CDR3 also results from other DNA sequences found in this sample. The rearrangement links TRBV18 to TRBJ1-6; D gene unclear. The V end lost 5 bases, the J end lost 4 bases, and 3 bases lay between the germline ends. The germline CDR1 and CDR2 sequences are KGHSH and LQKENI. The CDR3 length is 12 residues. In DNA form, the CDR3 reads TGTGCCAGCTCATCATATAATTCACCCCTCCACTTT. Protein product: CASSSYNSPLHF.

The chain carries TRBV5-1 and TRBJ2-7; TRBD1 is a possible D gene (6 bases). Looked up from germline, CDR1 is SGHRS and CDR2 is YFSETQ. V shed 2 bases and J shed 5 bases, with 17 bases lying between them. This CDR3 is 15 amino acids long. This chain's CDR3 is CASSLQGGPSDEQYF. The CDR3 region has the DNA TGCGCCAGCAGCTTACAGGGTGGTCCGTCGGACGAGCAGTACTTC.

The chain combines TRBV6-5 with TRBJ1-2; 9 bases agree with TRBD1. Germline CDR1 reads MNHEY; CDR2 reads SVGAGI. V was clipped by 4 bases and J by 1 base; unmatched bases: 4. The CDR3 runs to 15 residues. CDR3 bases: TGTGCCAGCAGTTTCACAGGGGGCTTTAACTATGGCTACACCTTC. It translates to CASSFTGGFNYGYTF.

In its sample, this clone was seen a few times. The J gene is TRBJ2-1, the V gene TRBV10-3; possible D gene TRBD1, 6 bases. CDR3 size: 15 residues. Germline-derived CDR1 and CDR2 are ENHRY and SYGVKD. The V gene lost 6 bases and the J gene lost 8 bases, with 20 bases spanning the gap. The DNA of the CDR3 is TGTGCCATCAGCCCAGGGGTGACAGCCTCGGATGAGCAGTTCTTC. Residues: CAISPGVTASDEQFF.

The chain links TRBV12-3 or TRBV12-4 to TRBJ2-7; 11 bases are a match to TRBD2. Germline trimming cut 5 bases from V and 6 bases from J; bases unmatched to any gene: 3. The CDR3 contains 13 residues. Written as DNA, the CDR3 is TGTGCCAGCAGTCCCGGGACTAGCGGCGAGCAGTACTTC. This translates into CASSPGTSGEQYF.

The chain employs TRBV28 and TRBJ1-2, with D perhaps matching TRBD1 (6 bases). CDR1 and CDR2 from the germline V gene are MDHEN and SYDVKM. Trimming pared 3 bases from V and 5 bases from J, leaving 10 bases between. CDR3 length equals 13 residues. CDR3: CASSLGRGYGYTF. The CDR3, as DNA: TGTGCCAGCAGTTTGGGCAGGGGATATGGCTACACCTTC.

The chain combines TRBV3-1 (or the pseudogene TRBV3-2) with TRBJ2-1; a weak D match, TRBD2 (6 bases). Deletions cut 0 bases from V and 1 base from J, with 10 bases between. This CDR3 comprises 16 residues. In germline, CDR1 is LGHDT, CDR2 YNNKEL (reference sequence). CDR3 residues: CASSQEPGESYNEQFF. CDR3 DNA: TGTGCCAGCAGCCAAGAGCCGGGGGAGTCCTACAATGAGCAGTTCTTC.

The rearrangement links TRBV7-3 to TRBJ2-5, with 11 nucleotides matching TRBD2. CDR1 is SGHTA, CDR2 FQGTGA, per germline. The CDR3 covers 15 residues. The V gene end was trimmed by 2 bases and the J gene end by 4 bases; junction bases not matched to a gene: 3. The CDR3 here is CASSLGTSGGETQYF. The CDR3 nucleotides read TGTGCCAGCAGCTTAGGGACTAGCGGAGGAGAGACCCAGTACTTC.

As DNA, the CDR3 is TGTGCCAGCAGCCCCAGCTTAAGCGAGGGAGGGAGGAATACTGAAGCTTTCTTT. Its translation: CASSPSLSEGGRNTEAFF. The chain carries TRBV9 and TRBJ1-1, with D unresolved. CDR1 and CDR2 (germline): SGDLS, YYNGEE. Trimming pared 4 bases from V and 5 bases from J, leaving 27 bases between. CDR3 size: 18 residues. Complete variable domain (other parts from reference TRBV9 and TRBJ1-1): DSGVTQTPKHLITATGQRVTLRCSPRSGDLSVYWYQQSLDQGLQFLIQYYNGEERAKGNILERFSAQQFPDLHSELNLSSLELGDSALYFCASSPSLSEGGRNTEAFFGQGTRLTVV.

The CDR3 coding sequence is TGTGCCAGTAGTAGAGGACAGGGCTCTTTGGGCTATGGCTACACCTTC. Translation: CASSRGQGSLGYGYTF. The V call is TRBV19, the J call TRBJ1-2; 8 bases line up with TRBD1. V gave up 4 bases and J gave up 4 bases; unmatched junction bases: 11. The V gene's germline CDR1 is LNHDA and CDR2 SQIVND (reference sequence). The CDR3 is 16 residues long.

The J gene is TRBJ2-3, the V gene TRBV14; 12 bases agree with TRBD2. The trim removed 6 bases at V and 0 bases at J, leaving 7 bases unmatched. Germline assignment: CDR1 SGHDN and CDR2 FVKESK. The CDR3 sequence is 17 residues long. CDR3 coding DNA: TGTGCCAGCAGGCGGACTAGCGGGGAACCTAGCACAGATACGCAGTATTTT. The encoded protein is CASRRTSGEPSTDTQYF. Drawing the rest from reference TRBV14 and TRBJ2-3, the complete variable domain is EAGVTQFPSHSVIEKGQTVTLRCDPISGHDNLYWYRRVMGKEIKFLLHFVKESKQDESGMPNNRFLAERTGGTYSTLKVQPAELEDSGVYFCASRRTSGEPSTDTQYFGPGTRLTVL.

V is TRBV11-3 and J is TRBJ2-7, with no clear D. V was trimmed by 0 bases and J by 6 bases, leaving 15 bases between them. Germline values: CDR1 SGHNT, CDR2 YENEEA. This CDR3 region has 15 residues. In nucleotides, the CDR3 is TGTGCCAGCAGCTTAGATGGCGGATCTGGCGGCGAGCAGTACTTC. This codes for CASSLDGGSGGEQYF.

The chain links TRBV5-1 to TRBJ1-1, with D possibly matching TRBD1 (5 bases). The CDR3 has 15 amino acids. Germline V lookup: CDR1 SGHRS, CDR2 YFSETQ. Trimming cost V 5 bases and J 3 bases, with 17 bases left between them. CDR3 bases: TGCGCCAGCAGTGGGCAGGGAGGTATAGACACTGAAGCTTTCTTT. This codes for CASSGQGGIDTEAFF.

This clone was counted only a few times. V gene TRBV5-1 combines with J gene TRBJ2-7; D is unresolved. Trimming cost V 0 bases and J 6 bases, with 7 bases left between them. This CDR3 is 12 amino acids long. Germline V gene data show CDR1 as SGHRS and CDR2 as YFSETQ. CDR3 in amino acids: CASSLEASEQYF. The DNA of the CDR3 is TGCGCCAGCAGCTTGGAAGCGAGCGAGCAGTACTTC.

This rearrangement joins TRBV5-4 to TRBJ2-3, with D possibly being TRBD2 (5 bases). The CDR3 contains 15 residues. CDR1 and CDR2 (germline): SGHNT, YYREEE (reference sequence). Trimming took off 2 bases at V and 4 bases at J, with 14 bases between the two ends. CDR3 nucleotide sequence: TGTGCCAGCAGCTTAGCGGCATCGGGGTCAGATACGCAGTATTTT. Amino acids: CASSLAASGSDTQYF.

The CDR3 loop reads CASRSRRGLSNQPQHF. The DNA of the CDR3 is TGCGCCAGTCGATCGCGGAGGGGGCTTAGCAATCAGCCCCAGCATTTT. The chain recombines TRBV5-1 with TRBJ1-5; 7 bases agree with TRBD1. CDR3 length equals 16 residues. Germline lookup yields CDR1 SGHRS and CDR2 YFSETQ. Losses at the gene ends were 8 bases for V and 0 bases for J; bases not matched to a gene: 11.

This clone occurred once. The chain uses TRBV12-5 and TRBJ2-1; D gene unclear. CDR3 size: 13 residues. Germline CDR1 and CDR2: LGHNT and FRNRAP. Trimming took 5 bases from V and 8 from J, leaving 13 bases between them. The CDR3 bases are TGTGCTAGTGGTCCCACCCTAGGCTATGAGCAGTTCTTC. Its translation is CASGPTLGYEQFF.

The chain has TRBV19 and TRBJ1-1; no firm D call. CDR1 and CDR2 (germline): LNHDA, SQIVND (reference sequence). The CDR3 has 13 amino acids. Trimming removed 7 bases at V and 1 base at J, with 10 bases between. The CDR3 region has the DNA TGTGCCAGTACTCAAAAGCAGAACACTGAAGCTTTCTTT. This encodes CASTQKQNTEAFF.

The chain employs TRBV27 and TRBJ2-2; D is unclear. The CDR3 covers 13 residues. Trimming removed 5 bases at V and 4 bases at J, with 8 bases between. The germline CDR1 and CDR2 sequences are MNHEY and SMNVEV (reference sequence). The CDR3 loop reads CASSRSPTGELFF. In DNA form, the CDR3 reads TGTGCCAGCAGTCGTAGTCCCACCGGGGAGCTGTTTTTT.